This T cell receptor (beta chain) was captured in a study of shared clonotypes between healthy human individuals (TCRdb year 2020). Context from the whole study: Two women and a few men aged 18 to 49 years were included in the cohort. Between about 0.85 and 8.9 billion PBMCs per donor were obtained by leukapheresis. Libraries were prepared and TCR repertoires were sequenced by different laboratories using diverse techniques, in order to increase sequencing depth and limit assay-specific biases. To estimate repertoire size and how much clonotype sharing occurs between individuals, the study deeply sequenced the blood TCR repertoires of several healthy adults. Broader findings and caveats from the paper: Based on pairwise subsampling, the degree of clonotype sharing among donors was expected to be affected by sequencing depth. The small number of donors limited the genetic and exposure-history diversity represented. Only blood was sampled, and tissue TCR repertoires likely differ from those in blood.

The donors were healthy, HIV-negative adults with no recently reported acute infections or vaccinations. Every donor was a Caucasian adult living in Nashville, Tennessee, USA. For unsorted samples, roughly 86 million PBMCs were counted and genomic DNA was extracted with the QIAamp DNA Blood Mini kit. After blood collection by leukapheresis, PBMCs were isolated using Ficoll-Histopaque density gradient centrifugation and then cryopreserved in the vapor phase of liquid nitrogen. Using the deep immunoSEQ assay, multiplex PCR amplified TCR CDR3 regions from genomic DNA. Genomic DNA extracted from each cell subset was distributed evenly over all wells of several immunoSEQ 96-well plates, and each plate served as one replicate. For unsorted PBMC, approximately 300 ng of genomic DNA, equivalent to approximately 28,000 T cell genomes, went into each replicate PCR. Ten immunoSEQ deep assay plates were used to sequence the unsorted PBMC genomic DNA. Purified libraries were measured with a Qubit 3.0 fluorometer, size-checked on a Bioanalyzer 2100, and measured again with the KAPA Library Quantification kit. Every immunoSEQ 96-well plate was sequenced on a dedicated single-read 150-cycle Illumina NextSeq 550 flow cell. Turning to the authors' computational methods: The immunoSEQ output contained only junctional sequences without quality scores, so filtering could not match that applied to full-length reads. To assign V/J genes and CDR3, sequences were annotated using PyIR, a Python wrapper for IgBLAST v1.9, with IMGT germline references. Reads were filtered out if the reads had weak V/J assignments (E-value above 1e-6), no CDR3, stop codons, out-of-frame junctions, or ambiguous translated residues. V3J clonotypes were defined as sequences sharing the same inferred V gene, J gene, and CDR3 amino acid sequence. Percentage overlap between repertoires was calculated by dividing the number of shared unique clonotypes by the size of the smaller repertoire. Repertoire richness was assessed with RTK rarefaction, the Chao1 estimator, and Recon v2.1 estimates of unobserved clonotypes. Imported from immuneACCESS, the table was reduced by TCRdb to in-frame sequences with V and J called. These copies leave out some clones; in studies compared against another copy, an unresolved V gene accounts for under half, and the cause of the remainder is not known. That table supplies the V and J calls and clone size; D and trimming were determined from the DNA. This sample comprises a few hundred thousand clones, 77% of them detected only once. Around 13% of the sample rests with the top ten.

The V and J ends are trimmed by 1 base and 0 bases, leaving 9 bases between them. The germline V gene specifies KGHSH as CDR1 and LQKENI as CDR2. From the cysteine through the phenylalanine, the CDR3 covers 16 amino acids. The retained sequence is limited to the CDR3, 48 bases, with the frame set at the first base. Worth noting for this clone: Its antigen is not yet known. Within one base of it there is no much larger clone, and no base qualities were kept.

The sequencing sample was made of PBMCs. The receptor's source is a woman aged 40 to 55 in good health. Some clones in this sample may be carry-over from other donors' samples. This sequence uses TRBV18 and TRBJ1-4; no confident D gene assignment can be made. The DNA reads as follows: TGTGCCAGCTCACCACGAGGATGGACAACTAATGAAAAACTGTTTTTT. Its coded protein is CASSPRGWTTNEKLFF. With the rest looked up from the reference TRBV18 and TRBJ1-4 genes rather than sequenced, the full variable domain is NAGVMQNPRHLVRRRGQEARLRCSPMKGHSHVYWYRQLPEEGLKFMVYLQKENIIDESGMPKERFSAEFPKEGPSILRIQQVVRGDSAAYFCASSPRGWTTNEKLFFGSGTQLSVL.